This T cell receptor (beta chain) was identified during a study of Graves' ophthalmopathy and Graves' hyperthyroidism. Whole-study results and caveats: The model flagged ophthalmopathy progression at roughly 64% sensitivity and 72% to 80% specificity.

Germline loops: CDR1 LGHNT, CDR2 FRNRAP. The CDR3 loop spans 11 amino acids. In this sample, this clonotype turned up a few times. Its antigen is as yet unknown. At one of its ends the junction is not consistent with the germline gene, which may arise from a read error. Transcripts of RNA were the source for amplifying TCR beta CDR3 regions. An initial RT-PCR round employing HTBI primers preceded a second-round multiplex PCR. MiXCR, applied by TCRdb to the multiplex PCR reads, yields one record per CDR3 protein. The sample lists approximately 500,000 distinct CDR3 sequences; around an eighth were seen once.

Sequencing input: blood. The clonotype originates from a woman younger than 45 with Graves' ophthalmopathy. J is TRBJ1-4 and V is TRBV12-5; TRBD1 is a possible D gene (5 bases). The CDR3 region has the DNA TGTGCTAGTGGCTTGGGGCAGGTACTGTTTTTT. This sequence encodes CASGLGQVLFF.